What follows are 4 T cell receptor beta chains derived from one specimen sequenced in a study of CD8 T cells in ankylosing spondylitis. Study results and caveats: What appeared characteristic of ankylosing spondylitis blood was a TCR beta motif of eight or nine highly homologous variants.

Each CDR3 protein gets one entry after TCRdb re-called the 5' RACE reads with MiXCR. The repertoire has about 800,000 distinct CDR3 sequences, roughly 12% of them found once; the top ten carry 0.51%. No antigen is known for these receptors. The sequenced material came from blood, either unsorted or a sorted T cell fraction (not recorded which). Source of these receptors: a male donor with ankylosing spondylitis.

This clonotype was detected a few times. The rearrangement links TRBV4-2 to TRBJ2-1, with D maybe TRBD2 (7 bases). The germline gives CDR1 LGHNA, CDR2 YNFKEQ. Trimming shortened V by 0 bases and J by 5 bases, and 14 bases separated the two germline ends. The CDR3 is made up of 16 amino acids. The CDR3 region is CASSQDRGGVDNEQFF. CDR3 coding DNA: TGTGCCAGCAGCCAAGATAGGGGGGGGGTAGACAATGAGCAGTTCTTC.

In this sample, this clonotype turned up many times. The rearrangement joins TRBV29-1 to TRBJ2-3; possible D gene TRBD1, 6 bases. Trimming stripped 6 bases from V and 2 bases from J, with 18 bases between. This CDR3 is 15 amino acids long. CDR1 SQVTM and CDR2 ANQGSEA come from the germline V gene. This chain's CDR3 is CSVKASGAPTDTQYF. In DNA form, the CDR3 reads TGCAGCGTCAAGGCCTCAGGGGCCCCCACAGATACGCAGTATTTT.

This clonotype has a count of ten or more. The rearrangement uses TRBV5-1 and TRBJ1-5; tentative D call: TRBD1 (5 bases). V lost 4 bases and J 4 bases, leaving 9 bases between the germline ends. This CDR3 spans 13 amino acids. The germline gives CDR1 SGHRS, CDR2 YFSETQ. This CDR3 reads CASSVDTNQPQHF. CDR3 sequence (DNA): TGCGCCAGCAGCGTGGACACGAATCAGCCCCAGCATTTT.

The V call is TRBV10-3, the J call TRBJ2-1, with D possibly matching TRBD1 (6 bases). The CDR3 runs to 17 residues. Trimming stripped 2 bases from V and 7 bases from J, with 21 bases between. The V gene's germline CDR1 is ENHRY and CDR2 SYGVKD. As DNA, the CDR3 is TGTGCCATCAGTGAGACTCTAGGGACACAAGGATCAAATGAGCAGTTCTTC. This codes for CAISETLGTQGSNEQFF.